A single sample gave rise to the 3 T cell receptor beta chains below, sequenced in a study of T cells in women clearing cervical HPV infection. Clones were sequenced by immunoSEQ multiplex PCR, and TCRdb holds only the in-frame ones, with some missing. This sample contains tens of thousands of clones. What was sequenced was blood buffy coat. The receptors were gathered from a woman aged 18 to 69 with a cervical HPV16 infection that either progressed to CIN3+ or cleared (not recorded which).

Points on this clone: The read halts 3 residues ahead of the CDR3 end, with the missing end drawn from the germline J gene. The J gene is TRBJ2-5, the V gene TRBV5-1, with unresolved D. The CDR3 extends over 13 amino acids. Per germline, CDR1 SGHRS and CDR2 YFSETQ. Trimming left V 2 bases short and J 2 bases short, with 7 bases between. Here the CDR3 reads CASSFNRQETQYF. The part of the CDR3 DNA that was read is TGCGCCAGCAGCTTCAACAGACAAGAGACC. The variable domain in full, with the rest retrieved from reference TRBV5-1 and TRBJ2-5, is KAGVTQTPRYLIKTRGQQVTLSCSPISGHRSVSWYQQTPGQGLQFLFEYFSETQRNKGNFPGRFSGRQFSNSRSEMNVSTLELGDSALYLCASSFNRQETQYFGPGTRLLVL.

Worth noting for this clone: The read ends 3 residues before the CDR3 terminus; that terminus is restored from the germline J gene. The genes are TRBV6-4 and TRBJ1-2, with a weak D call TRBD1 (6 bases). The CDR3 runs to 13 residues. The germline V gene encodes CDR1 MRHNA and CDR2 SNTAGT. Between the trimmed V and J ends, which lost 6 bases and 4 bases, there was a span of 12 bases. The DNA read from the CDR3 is TGTGCCAGCAGCAGGGACACGGGCTATGGC. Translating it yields CASSRDTGYG. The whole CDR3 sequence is CASSRDTGYGYTF.

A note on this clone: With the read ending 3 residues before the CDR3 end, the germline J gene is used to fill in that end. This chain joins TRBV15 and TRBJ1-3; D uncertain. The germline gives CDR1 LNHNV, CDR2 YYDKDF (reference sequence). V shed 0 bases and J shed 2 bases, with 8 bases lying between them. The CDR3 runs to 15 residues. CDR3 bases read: TGTGCCACCAGCAGAGATATGGCAACTGGAAACACC. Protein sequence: CATSRDMATGNT. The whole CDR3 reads CATSRDMATGNTIYF.